This T cell receptor beta chain was captured by sequencing in a study of PD-1 blockade in classical Hodgkin lymphoma. About this clone: Its antigen is not known.

Relapse after autologous stem cell transplantation occurred in every patient, and brentuximab vedotin exposure varied. Produced via immunoSEQ multiplex PCR; TCRdb's table is partial and in-frame only. The table has around 27,000 clones, approximately 82% seen once. The CDR3 totals 16 residues. Germline values: CDR1 ENHRY, CDR2 SYGVKD. V lost 8 bases, J lost 0 bases, and 14 bases lay in between. Study results and limitations: Exclusion was the outcome for patients who began nivolumab under 1 year after ASCT.

The sequences come from peripheral blood mononuclear cells (PBMCs), collected before the second cycle of nivolumab. This receptor was taken from a human donor with classical Hodgkin lymphoma. The chain links TRBV10-3 to TRBJ2-6; D may be TRBD1 or TRBD2 (6 bases each). The CDR3 DNA follows: TGTGCCATCCAGAGGGGGGAGAGCTCTGGGGCCAACGTCCTGACTTTC. Translating gives CAIQRGESSGANVLTF.